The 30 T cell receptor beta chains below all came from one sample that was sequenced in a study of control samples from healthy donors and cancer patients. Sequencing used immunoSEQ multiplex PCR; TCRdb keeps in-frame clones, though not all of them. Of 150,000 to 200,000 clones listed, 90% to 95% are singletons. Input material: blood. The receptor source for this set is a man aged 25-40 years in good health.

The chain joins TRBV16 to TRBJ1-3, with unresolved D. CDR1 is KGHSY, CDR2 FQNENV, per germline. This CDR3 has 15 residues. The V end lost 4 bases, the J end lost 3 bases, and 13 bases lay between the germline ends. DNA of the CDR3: TGTGCCAGCAGCCTCAATGGGAGGAGTGGAAACACCATATATTTT. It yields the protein CASSLNGRSGNTIYF.

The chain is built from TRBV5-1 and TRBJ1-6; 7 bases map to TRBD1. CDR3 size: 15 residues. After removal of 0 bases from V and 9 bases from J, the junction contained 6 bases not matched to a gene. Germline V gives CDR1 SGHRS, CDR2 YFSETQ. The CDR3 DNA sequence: TGCGCCAGCAGCTTGGACGGCAGGGGGAGTTCACCCCTCCACTTT. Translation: CASSLDGRGSSPLHF.

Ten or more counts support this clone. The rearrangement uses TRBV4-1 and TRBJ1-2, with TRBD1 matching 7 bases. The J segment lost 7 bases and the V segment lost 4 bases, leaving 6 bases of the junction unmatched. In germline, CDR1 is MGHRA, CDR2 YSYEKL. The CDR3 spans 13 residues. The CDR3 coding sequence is TGCGCCAGCAGCCGCACAGGGGCGTTTGGCTACACCTTC. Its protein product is CASSRTGAFGYTF.

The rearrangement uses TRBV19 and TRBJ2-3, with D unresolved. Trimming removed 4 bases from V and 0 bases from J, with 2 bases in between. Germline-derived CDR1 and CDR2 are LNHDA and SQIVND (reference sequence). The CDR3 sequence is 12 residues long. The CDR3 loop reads CASSTSTDTQYF. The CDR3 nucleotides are TGTGCCAGTAGTACGAGCACAGATACGCAGTATTTT.

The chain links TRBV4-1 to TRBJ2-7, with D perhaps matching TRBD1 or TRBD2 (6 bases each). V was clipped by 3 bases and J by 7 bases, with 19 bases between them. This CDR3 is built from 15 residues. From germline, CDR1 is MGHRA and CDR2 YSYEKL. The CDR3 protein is CASSHPLWGAGEQYF. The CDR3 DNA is TGCGCCAGCAGCCACCCTCTTTGGGGGGCCGGAGAGCAGTACTTC.

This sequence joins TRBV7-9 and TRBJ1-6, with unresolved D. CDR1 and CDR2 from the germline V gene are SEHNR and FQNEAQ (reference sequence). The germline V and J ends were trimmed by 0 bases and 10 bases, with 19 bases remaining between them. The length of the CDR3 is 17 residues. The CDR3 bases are TGTGCCAGCAGCTTAGCCTCGGACCCCCGGAGAGACTCACCCCTCCACTTT. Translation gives CASSLASDPRRDSPLHF.

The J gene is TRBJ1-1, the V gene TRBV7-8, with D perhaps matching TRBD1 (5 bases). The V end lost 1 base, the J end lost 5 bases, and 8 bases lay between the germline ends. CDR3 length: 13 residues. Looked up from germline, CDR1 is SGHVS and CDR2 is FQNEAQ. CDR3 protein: CASSLGGETEAFF. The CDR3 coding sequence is TGTGCCAGCAGCTTAGGGGGGGAAACTGAAGCTTTCTTT.

The CDR3: CASSPPTYRVWETQYF. The CDR3 coding sequence is TGTGCCAGCAGTCCACCTACCTACAGGGTCTGGGAGACCCAGTACTTC. The rearrangement uses TRBV28 and TRBJ2-5, with D perhaps matching TRBD1 (6 bases). Germline loops: CDR1 MDHEN, CDR2 SYDVKM. The CDR3 is made up of 16 amino acids. V lost 5 bases to trimming and J lost 5 bases, with 21 bases between them.

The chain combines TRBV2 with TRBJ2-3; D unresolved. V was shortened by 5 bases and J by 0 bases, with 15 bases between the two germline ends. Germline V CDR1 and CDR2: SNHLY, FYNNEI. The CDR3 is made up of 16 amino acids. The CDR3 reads CASSTGGVTSTDTQYF. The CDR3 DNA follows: TGTGCCAGCAGTACCGGCGGCGTCACTAGCACAGATACGCAGTATTTT.

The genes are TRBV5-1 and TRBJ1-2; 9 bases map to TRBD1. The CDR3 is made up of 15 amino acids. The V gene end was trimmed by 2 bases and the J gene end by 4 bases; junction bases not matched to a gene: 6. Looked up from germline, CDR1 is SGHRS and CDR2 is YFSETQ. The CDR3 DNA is TGCGCCAGCAGCTTCGGGGACAGGGACTTCTATGGCTACACCTTC. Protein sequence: CASSFGDRDFYGYTF. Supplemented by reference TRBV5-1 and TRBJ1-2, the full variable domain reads KAGVTQTPRYLIKTRGQQVTLSCSPISGHRSVSWYQQTPGQGLQFLFEYFSETQRNKGNFPGRFSGRQFSNSRSEMNVSTLELGDSALYLCASSFGDRDFYGYTFGSGTRLTVV.

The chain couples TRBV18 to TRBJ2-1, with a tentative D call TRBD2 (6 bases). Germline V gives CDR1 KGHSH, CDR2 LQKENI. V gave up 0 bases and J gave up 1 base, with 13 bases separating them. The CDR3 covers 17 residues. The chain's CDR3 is CASSPPPGVFSYNEQFF. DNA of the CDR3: TGTGCCAGCTCACCACCACCGGGGGTCTTTTCCTACAATGAGCAGTTCTTC.

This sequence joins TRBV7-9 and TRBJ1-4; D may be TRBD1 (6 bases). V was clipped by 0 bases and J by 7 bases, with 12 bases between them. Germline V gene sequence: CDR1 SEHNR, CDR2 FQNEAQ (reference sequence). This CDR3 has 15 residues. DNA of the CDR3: TGTGCCAGCAGCTTAGCGGGGGGGCCGACTGAAAAACTGTTTTTT. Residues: CASSLAGGPTEKLFF.

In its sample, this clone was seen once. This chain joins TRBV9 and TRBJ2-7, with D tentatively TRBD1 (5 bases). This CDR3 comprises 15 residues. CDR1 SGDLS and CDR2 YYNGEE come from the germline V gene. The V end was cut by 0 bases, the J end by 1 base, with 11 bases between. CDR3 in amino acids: CASSVDPTESYEQYF. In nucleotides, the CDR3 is TGTGCCAGCAGCGTAGATCCGACAGAGTCCTACGAGCAGTACTTC.

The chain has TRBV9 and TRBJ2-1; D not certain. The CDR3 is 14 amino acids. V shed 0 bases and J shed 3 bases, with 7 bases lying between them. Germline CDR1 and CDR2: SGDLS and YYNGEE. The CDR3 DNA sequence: TGTGCCAGCAGCGTAGGGACCGGCTACAATGAGCAGTTCTTC. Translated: CASSVGTGYNEQFF.

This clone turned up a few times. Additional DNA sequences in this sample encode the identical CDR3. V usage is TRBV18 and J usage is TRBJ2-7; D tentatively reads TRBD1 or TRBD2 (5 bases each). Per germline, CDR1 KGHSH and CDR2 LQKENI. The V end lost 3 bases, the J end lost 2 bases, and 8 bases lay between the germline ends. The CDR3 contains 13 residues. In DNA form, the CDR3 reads TGTGCCAGCTCACCCGGGACGGCCTACGAGCAGTACTTC. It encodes CASSPGTAYEQYF.

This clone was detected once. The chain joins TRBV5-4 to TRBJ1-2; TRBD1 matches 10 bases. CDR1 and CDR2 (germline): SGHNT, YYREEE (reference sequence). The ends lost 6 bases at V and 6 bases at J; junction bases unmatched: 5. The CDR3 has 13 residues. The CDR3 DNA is TGTGCCAGCAATAGGGGGACAGGGGATGGCTACACCTTC. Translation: CASNRGTGDGYTF.

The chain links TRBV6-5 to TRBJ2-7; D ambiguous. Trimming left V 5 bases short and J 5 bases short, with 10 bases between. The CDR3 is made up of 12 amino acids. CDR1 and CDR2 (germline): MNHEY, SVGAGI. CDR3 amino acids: CASSPRTHEQYF. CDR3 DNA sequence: TGTGCCAGCAGTCCCCGAACCCACGAGCAGTACTTC.

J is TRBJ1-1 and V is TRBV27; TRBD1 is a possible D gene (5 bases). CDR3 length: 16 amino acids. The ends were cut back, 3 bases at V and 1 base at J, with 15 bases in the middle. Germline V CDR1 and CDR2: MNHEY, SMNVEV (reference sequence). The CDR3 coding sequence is TGTGCCAGCAGTTTCGAGGTGAGGGGCCGGAACACTGAAGCTTTCTTT. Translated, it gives CASSFEVRGRNTEAFF.

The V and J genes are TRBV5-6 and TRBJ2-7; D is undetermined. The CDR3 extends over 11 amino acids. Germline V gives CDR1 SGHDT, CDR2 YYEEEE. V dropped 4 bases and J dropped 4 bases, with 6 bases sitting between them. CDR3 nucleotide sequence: TGTGCCAGCAGCGACGATTACGAGCAGTACTTC. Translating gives CASSDDYEQYF.

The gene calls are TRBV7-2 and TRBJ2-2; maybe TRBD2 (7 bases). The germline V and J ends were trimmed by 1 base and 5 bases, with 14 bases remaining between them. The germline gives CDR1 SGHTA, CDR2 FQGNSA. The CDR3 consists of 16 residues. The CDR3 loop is CASSLVGGPWTGELFF. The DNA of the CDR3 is TGTGCCAGCAGCTTAGTCGGGGGGCCCTGGACCGGGGAGCTGTTTTTT.

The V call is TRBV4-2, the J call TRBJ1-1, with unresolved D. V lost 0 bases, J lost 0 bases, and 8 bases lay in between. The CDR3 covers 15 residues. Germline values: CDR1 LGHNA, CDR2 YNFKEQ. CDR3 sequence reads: CASSQDEGLNTEAFF. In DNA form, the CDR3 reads TGTGCCAGCAGCCAAGATGAGGGCCTGAACACTGAAGCTTTCTTT.

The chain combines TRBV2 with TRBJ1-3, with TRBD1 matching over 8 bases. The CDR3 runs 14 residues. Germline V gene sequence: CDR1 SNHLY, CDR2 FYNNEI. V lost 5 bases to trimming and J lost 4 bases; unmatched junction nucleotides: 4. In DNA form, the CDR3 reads TGTGCCAGCAGTCCGACAGGGGTAGGAAACACCATATATTTT. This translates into CASSPTGVGNTIYF.

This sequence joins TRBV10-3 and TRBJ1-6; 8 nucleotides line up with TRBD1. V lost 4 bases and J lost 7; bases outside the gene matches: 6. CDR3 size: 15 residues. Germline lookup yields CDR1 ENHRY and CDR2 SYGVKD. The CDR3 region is CAISARTGTNSPLHF. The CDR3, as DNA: TGTGCCATCAGTGCCCGGACAGGGACGAATTCACCCCTCCACTTT.

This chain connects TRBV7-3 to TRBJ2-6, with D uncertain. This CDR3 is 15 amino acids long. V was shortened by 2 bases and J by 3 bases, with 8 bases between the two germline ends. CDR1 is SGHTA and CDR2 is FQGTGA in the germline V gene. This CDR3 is CASSLGRVGANVLTF. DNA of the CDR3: TGTGCCAGCAGCTTAGGACGGGTTGGGGCCAACGTCCTGACTTTC.

The CDR3 reads CASSQGTGSAGEKLFF. The CDR3 DNA reads as TGTGCCAGCAGCCAAGGGACAGGTTCAGCGGGTGAAAAACTGTTTTTT. This rearrangement joins TRBV4-2 to TRBJ1-4; TRBD1 matches at 7 bases. V lost 1 base to trimming and J lost 7 bases; unmatched junction nucleotides: 9. The CDR3 has 16 residues. The germline V gene has CDR1 LGHNA and CDR2 YNFKEQ.

The DNA for the CDR3 is TGTGCCAGAAGCTTGGTGACAGGGGTCGAGCAGTACTTC. Residues: CARSLVTGVEQYF. The chain carries TRBV5-3 and TRBJ2-7; 8 bases match TRBD1. TRBV5-3 is annotated as an ORF whose role is uncertain. The CDR3 has 13 residues. The junction had 2 bases not matched to a gene; V was cut back by 0 bases and J by 6 bases.

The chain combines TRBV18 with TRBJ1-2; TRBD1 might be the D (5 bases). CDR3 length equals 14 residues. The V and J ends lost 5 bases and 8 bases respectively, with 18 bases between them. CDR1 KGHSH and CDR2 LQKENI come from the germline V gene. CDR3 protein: CASSKGREIQGYTF. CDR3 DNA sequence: TGTGCCAGCTCAAAGGGCAGGGAGATACAAGGCTACACCTTC.

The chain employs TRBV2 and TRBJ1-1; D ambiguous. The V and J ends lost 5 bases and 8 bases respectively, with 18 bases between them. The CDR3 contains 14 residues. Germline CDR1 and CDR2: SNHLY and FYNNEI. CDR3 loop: CASSSLTVTGEAFF. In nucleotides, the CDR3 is TGTGCCAGCAGTAGCCTGACGGTCACGGGGGAAGCTTTCTTT.

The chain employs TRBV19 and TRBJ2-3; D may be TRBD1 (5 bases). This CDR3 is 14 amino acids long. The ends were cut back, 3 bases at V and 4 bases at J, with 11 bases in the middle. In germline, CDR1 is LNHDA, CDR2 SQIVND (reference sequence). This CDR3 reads CASSIRRGADTQYF. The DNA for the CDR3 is TGTGCCAGTAGTATCAGAAGGGGCGCAGATACGCAGTATTTT.

CDR3 sequence (DNA): TGTGCCAGCAGGAAAACAAGCTACGAGCAGTACTTC. It encodes CASRKTSYEQYF. The chain joins TRBV6-5 to TRBJ2-7, with no clear D. This CDR3 is 12 amino acids long. Germline CDR1 MNHEY, CDR2 SVGAGI. V was trimmed by 6 bases and J by 3 bases, leaving 9 bases between them.